The T cell receptor beta chain described here comes from a study of blood T cell repertoires in COVID-19. The germline V gene has CDR1 LNHDA and CDR2 SQIVND (reference sequence). This CDR3 contains 17 residues. Trimming cost V 0 bases and J 5 bases, with 16 bases left between them. Profiled with immunoSEQ multiplex PCR; TCRdb holds only in-frame clones, not every one. The data contain roughly 300,000 clones, over 70% of them singletons. The sequence came from a woman between 45 and 60 years old with acute or convalescent COVID-19. The sequenced sample consisted of peripheral blood. The chain joins TRBV19 to TRBJ2-2; unclear D gene. The CDR3, as DNA: TGTGCCAGTAGTATAGATCTTCGCAACCCTGAGACCGGGGAGCTGTTTTTT. It encodes CASSIDLRNPETGELFF.